This is a list of T cell receptor beta chains from one sample in a study of T-cell reconstitution after alpha-beta-depleted transplantation in children. A single record per CDR3 protein comes from TCRdb applying MiXCR to the PCR reads. The repertoire holds about 420,000 distinct CDR3 sequences, with roughly 10% as singletons. Sequencing was performed on PBMCs from the stem cell graft donor, taken from the stem cell graft. The receptors originated from a human donor who donated a stem cell graft to a child with acute myeloid leukemia. The CDR3 runs from the conserved cysteine through the conserved F or W. The D gene is left open where the match is weak. Only part of the rows carry a size: once, few, many, or a class if the clone is expanded.

d_call,v_call,j_call,cdr3_length,clone_size,cdr3_aa,cdr3_nt
-,TRBV5-1,TRBJ2-3,15,few,CASSPGTPGADTQYF,TGCGCCAGCAGCCCTGGGACCCCTGGCGCAGATACGCAGTATTTT
TRBD1,TRBV20-1,TRBJ1-1,12,many,CSAYRDRGSAFF,TGCAGTGCGTACCGGGACAGGGGATCTGCTTTCTTT
-,TRBV5-1,TRBJ2-2,15,many,CASSSGQTNTGELFF,TGCGCCAGCAGCTCAGGACAGACGAACACCGGGGAGCTGTTTTTT
-,TRBV6-5,TRBJ2-5,15,-,CASSYTGRSGETQYF,TGTGCCAGCAGTTACACAGGACGCTCCGGGGAGACCCAGTACTTC
-,TRBV20-1,TRBJ1-1,14,many,CSARKPGAATEAFF,TGCAGTGCTAGAAAGCCCGGGGCGGCAACTGAAGCTTTCTTT
TRBD1,TRBV5-1,TRBJ1-6,16,few,CASSDRTGALNSPLHF,TGCGCCAGCAGCGACAGGACAGGGGCGCTTAATTCACCCCTCCACTTT
-,TRBV27,TRBJ2-2,12,many,CASSFRNGELFF,TGTGCCAGCAGTTTCAGGAACGGGGAGCTGTTTTTT
-,TRBV9,TRBJ2-1,15,few,CASSVSSGGHNEQFF,TGTGCCAGCAGCGTATCCTCCGGGGGGCACAATGAGCAGTTCTTC
TRBD1,TRBV5-1,TRBJ2-1,16,-,CASSLALQGADNEQFF,TGCGCCAGCAGCTTGGCCTTACAGGGGGCCGACAATGAGCAGTTCTTC
-,TRBV7-9,TRBJ1-1,12,few,CASSPQVREAFF,TGTGCCAGCAGCCCACAGGTCCGGGAAGCTTTCTTT
TRBD1,TRBV18,TRBJ1-3,17,-,CASSPLGQVPSGNTIYF,TGTGCCAGCTCACCGCTCGGACAGGTGCCCTCTGGAAACACCATATATTTT